This TCR beta chain was found in a study of blood T cell repertoires in COVID-19. Study-level information: Samples taken during acute and convalescent COVID-19 were collected in the United States, Italy and Spain. PBMCs, B-cell-depleted T cells, or T cells provided the cDNA or gDNA that made up the material.

This CDR3 is 11 amino acids long. Germline V CDR1 and CDR2: DFQATT, SNEGSKA (reference sequence). The ends were cut back, 4 bases at V and 3 bases at J, with 6 bases in the middle. Authors' methods: Estimates of nucleated cell counts were drawn from the amplification of reference gene primers. Data came from immunoSEQ multiplex PCR; TCRdb stores just in-frame clones and leaves some out. That table supplies the V and J calls and clone size; D and trimming were determined from the DNA. The repertoire holds roughly 92,000 clones, with 86% as singletons. This clonotype originated in a man aged 45-65 years with acute or convalescent COVID-19. Sequenced material: peripheral blood. The rearrangement uses TRBV20-1 and TRBJ1-1; unclear D gene. CDR3 region: CSATPYTEAFF. The CDR3 DNA follows: TGCAGTGCTACCCCCTACACTGAAGCTTTCTTT.